This T cell receptor (beta chain) stems from a study of monozygotic twins with inflammatory bowel disease. CDR1 is GTSNPN, CDR2 SVGIG, per germline (reference sequence). This CDR3 has 12 amino acids. Each CDR3 protein gets one entry in TCRdb, which reprocessed the 5' RACE reads and gives no DNA. This sample lists 300,000 to 400,000 distinct CDR3 sequences; its ten largest clones have roughly 2%. Sequenced input: blood. This clonotype was obtained from a human donor with ulcerative colitis or Crohn's disease, or a healthy co-twin of an affected twin (not recorded which). V is TRBV30 and J is TRBJ2-7. CDR3 in amino acids: CAWSGHSYEQYF.